Sequencing of this TCR beta chain was carried out in a study of shared clonotypes between healthy human individuals. Broader study findings: Clonotypes which were not shared had lower generation probabilities than clonotypes that all four donors shared. A handful of donors held about 4.6% of naive CD4 clonotypes in common. Memory subsets had estimated richness that was generally smaller than that of naive subsets.

Germline loops: CDR1 LGHNA, CDR2 YNFKEQ. This CDR3 spans 17 amino acids. V gave up 0 bases and J gave up 2 bases, with 17 bases separating them. A remark on this clone: Its antigen is unknown.

An even split of each subset's genomic DNA across several immunoSEQ plates was performed. Measured with immunoSEQ multiplex PCR; TCRdb has only the in-frame clones, and not every one. The sample has roughly 1,000,000 clones, around 82% seen once. The rearrangement uses TRBV4-2 and TRBJ2-7; D tentatively fits TRBD1 or TRBD2 (5 bases each). This clonotype was obtained from a man between 18 and 29 years old in good health. Some clones in this sample may be carry-over from other donors' samples. Sequenced sample: memory CD4+ T cells from PBMCs. The subset: CD45RA-negative fraction. This chain's CDR3 is CASSQDLPGQNPYEQYF. Written as DNA, the CDR3 is TGTGCCAGCAGCCAAGATTTGCCGGGGCAGAATCCCTACGAGCAGTACTTC.